This entry lists 5 T cell receptor beta chains sequenced from one sample in a study of blood T cell repertoires in COVID-19. This table comes from immunoSEQ multiplex PCR, and its TCRdb copy is limited to in-frame clones, with some not included. In the table there are 120,000 or so clones, 82% of which are singletons. Sequencing used peripheral blood. The source is a woman in her 70s with acute or convalescent COVID-19.

V and J are TRBV11-2 and TRBJ2-5; D perhaps matches TRBD2 (7 bases). V was cut by 8 bases and J by 5 bases, with 21 bases left in between. The CDR3 sequence is 15 residues long. Germline V gene lookup returns CDR1 SGHAT and CDR2 FQNNGV. CDR3 amino acids: CASCLSRGAGETQYF. In nucleotides, the CDR3 is TGTGCCAGCTGTCTTTCCCGGGGGGCGGGTGAGACCCAGTACTTC.

The V call is TRBV5-1, the J call TRBJ2-3, with TRBD2 as a possible D gene (5 bases). The V end lost 4 bases, the J end lost 3 bases, and 9 bases lay between the germline ends. Germline V gene lookup returns CDR1 SGHRS and CDR2 YFSETQ. This CDR3 is 13 amino acids long. DNA of the CDR3: TGCGCCAGCAGCCCGGGGAGTACAGATACGCAGTATTTT. Translating it yields CASSPGSTDTQYF. The full variable domain, its missing parts supplied by reference TRBV5-1 and TRBJ2-3, is KAGVTQTPRYLIKTRGQQVTLSCSPISGHRSVSWYQQTPGQGLQFLFEYFSETQRNKGNFPGRFSGRQFSNSRSEMNVSTLELGDSALYLCASSPGSTDTQYFGPGTRLTVL.

This clone was found a few times. The rearrangement links TRBV7-2 to TRBJ1-3, with D uncertain. Germline lookup yields CDR1 SGHTA and CDR2 FQGNSA. This CDR3 spans 15 amino acids. V shed 2 bases and J shed 0 bases, with 8 bases lying between them. The CDR3 region is CASSLSGNSGNTIYF. The CDR3 DNA follows: TGTGCCAGCAGCTTATCAGGCAACTCTGGAAACACCATATATTTT.

Comments on this clone: Germline and junction disagree at one end, which may indicate a read error. The rearrangement links TRBV7-2 to TRBJ2-3, with D perhaps matching TRBD2 (5 bases). The CDR3 length is 13 residues. Germline CDR1 and CDR2: SGHTA and FQGNSA. CDR3 loop: CASSLGRRETVNF. CDR3 bases: TGTGCCAGCAGCTTAGGTCGAAGGGAGACGGTGAATTTT.

The chain couples TRBV11-3 to TRBJ2-1; D may be TRBD2 (5 bases). Germline V gene data show CDR1 as SGHNT and CDR2 as YENEEA. The CDR3 is 16 residues long. Trimming pared 5 bases from V and 6 bases from J, leaving 20 bases between. CDR3 nucleotide sequence: TGTGCCAGCAGCCCCCGATGGGTCGGGGTAGGCAATGAGCAGTTCTTC. Protein product: CASSPRWVGVGNEQFF.